These T cell receptor beta chains were read from a single sample in a study of T cell repertoires in cytomegalovirus infection. A single record per CDR3 protein comes from TCRdb applying MiXCR to the reads. The table lists hundreds of thousands of distinct CDR3 sequences, 24% of them singletons, with under 8.5% in the top ten. The sequenced sample consisted of CD8+ T cells from PBMCs. These receptors were collected from a human donor in good health (CMV status not recorded). Some clones in this sample may be carry-over from other donors' samples. Both conserved end residues are part of each CDR3. A D gene is named only where the DNA matches it firmly. The size entry is marked missing in some rows and otherwise reads once, few, many or a size class.

J,size,V,D,CDR3,DNA
TRBJ1-1,.,TRBV14,TRBD1,CASSQGTGSGAFF,TGTGCCAGCAGCCAAGGGACAGGGAGTGGGGCTTTCTTT
TRBJ2-2,few,TRBV5-4,.,CASRTETGELFF,TGTGCCAGTAGGACAGAAACCGGGGAGCTGTTTTTT
TRBJ1-6,few,TRBV28,.,CASTFNLGSSYNSPLHF,TGTGCCAGCACCTTTAATCTTGGGAGCTCCTATAATTCACCCCTCCACTTT
TRBJ2-3,.,TRBV2,.,CASVESTDTQYF,TGTGCCAGCGTCGAGAGCACAGATACGCAGTATTTT
TRBJ2-1,.,TRBV28,.,CVSSLQQVNEQFF,TGTGTCAGCAGTTTACAACAAGTCAATGAGCAGTTCTTC
TRBJ1-1,few,TRBV28,.,CASSLRGLKVRAMNTEAFF,TGTGCCAGCAGTCTCAGGGGCCTTAAGGTCCGGGCCATGAACACTGAAGCTTTCTTT
TRBJ2-5,many,TRBV7-9,.,CASSHPYQETQYF,TGTGCCAGCAGCCACCCATACCAAGAGACCCAGTACTTC
TRBJ2-1,many,TRBV7-9,TRBD2,CASSLAAGGNNEQFF,TGTGCCAGCAGCTTAGCGGCGGGGGGAAACAATGAGCAGTTCTTC
TRBJ1-5,few,TRBV7-6,TRBD1,CASSLGRGNQAQHF,TGTGCCAGCAGCTTAGGCAGGGGGAATCAGGCCCAGCATTTT
TRBJ2-2,.,TRBV20-1,TRBD1,CSARGGTGGNTGELFF,TGCAGTGCTAGAGGGGGGACAGGAGGGAACACCGGGGAGCTGTTTTTT
TRBJ1-1,few,TRBV6-5,.,CASSYSRVPMNTEAFF,TGTGCCAGCAGTTACTCCAGAGTTCCCATGAACACTGAAGCTTTCTTT
TRBJ2-2,few,TRBV10-3,TRBD2,CAISKETSGAQELFF,TGTGCCATCAGTAAGGAAACTAGCGGGGCCCAGGAGCTGTTTTTT
TRBJ2-1,many,TRBV4-1,.,CASTLTGGNNEQFF,TGCGCCAGCACCCTAACGGGGGGCAACAATGAGCAGTTCTTC
TRBJ2-1,.,TRBV29-1,.,CSVEADQDNEQFF,TGCAGCGTTGAAGCGGATCAGGACAATGAGCAGTTCTTC
TRBJ2-1,.,TRBV20-1,TRBD2,CSARQKRGEYNEQFF,TGCAGTGCTAGGCAAAAGCGGGGGGAATACAATGAGCAGTTCTTC
TRBJ1-5,.,TRBV3-1,.,CASSQDPTRGGSNQPQHF,TGTGCCAGCAGCCAAGATCCGACCAGGGGAGGAAGCAATCAGCCCCAGCATTTT
TRBJ1-2,.,TRBV7-9,.,CASSSTGVSGIYGYTF,TGTGCCAGCAGCTCGACTGGGGTCTCCGGGATCTATGGCTACACCTTC
TRBJ1-4,many,TRBV7-8,.,CASSLERRPTDEEKLFF,TGTGCCAGCAGCTTAGAGCGAAGACCCACGGACGAGGAAAAACTGTTTTTT
TRBJ2-3,many,TRBV7-9,.,CASGSLGQYF,TGTGCCAGCGGGTCCCTAGGGCAGTATTTT
TRBJ1-6,few,TRBV20-1,.,CSVRGRQDNF,TGCAGTGTTCGGGGGAGGCAGGACAACTTT
TRBJ2-2,few,TRBV4-3,.,CASSRLVSVAGELFF,TGCGCCAGCAGCCGTCTCGTGAGCGTCGCCGGGGAGCTGTTTTTT
TRBJ2-1,.,TRBV20-1,TRBD2,CSATAGGRGFYNEQFF,TGCAGTGCTACCGCGGGGGGCCGAGGGTTTTACAATGAGCAGTTCTTC
TRBJ1-3,.,TRBV9,.,CASSVGDSLGNTIYF,TGTGCCAGCAGCGTAGGCGACAGCCTCGGAAACACCATATATTTT
TRBJ2-5,.,TRBV6-2/TRBV6-3,TRBD2,CASSYSPLARETQYF,TGTGCCAGCAGTTACTCACCACTAGCGAGAGAGACCCAGTACTTC
TRBJ2-5,few,TRBV7-3,TRBD2,CASSLRTSGGAETQYF,TGTGCCAGCAGCTTACGGACTAGCGGGGGGGCCGAGACCCAGTACTTC
TRBJ2-6,few,TRBV6-5,TRBD1,CASSYSQGASAGANVLTF,TGTGCCAGCAGTTACTCTCAGGGGGCGTCTGCTGGGGCCAACGTCCTGACTTTC
TRBJ1-2,few,TRBV7-9,.,CASSSPTGYGYTF,TGTGCCAGCAGCTCACCGACGGGCTATGGCTACACCTTC
TRBJ2-7,.,TRBV7-9,TRBD1,CASSFYPGTGGYEQYF,TGTGCCAGCAGCTTCTATCCCGGGACAGGGGGGTACGAGCAGTACTTC
TRBJ2-5,few,TRBV4-2,.,CASSQGFGLQETQYF,TGTGCCAGCAGCCAGGGTTTCGGACTCCAAGAGACCCAGTACTTC
TRBJ1-2,.,TRBV20-1,.,CSARADRDYGYTF,TGCAGTGCTAGAGCGGACAGAGACTATGGCTACACCTTC
TRBJ2-7,.,TRBV2,TRBD1,CAISTPGTGNDEQYF,TGTGCCATCAGTACACCCGGGACAGGGAACGACGAGCAGTACTTC
TRBJ2-1,.,TRBV20-1,TRBD1,CSAREDRGRGVLGYNEQFF,TGCAGTGCTAGAGAGGACAGGGGGAGAGGGGTCTTAGGGTACAATGAGCAGTTCTTC
TRBJ1-4,.,TRBV29-1,.,CSVAARDGKLFF,TGCAGCGTTGCAGCAAGAGACGGGAAACTGTTTTTT
TRBJ2-1,.,TRBV27,TRBD2,CASSLSIAGGLVNEQFF,TGTGCCAGCAGTTTATCGATAGCGGGGGGCCTGGTAAATGAGCAGTTCTTC
TRBJ1-5,few,TRBV6-2/TRBV6-3,.,CASSYPQGLGGQPQHF,TGTGCCAGCAGTTACCCCCAGGGTCTCGGCGGTCAGCCCCAGCATTTT
TRBJ1-1,few,TRBV29-1,TRBD1,CSMTGSYTEAFF,TGCAGCATGACAGGGTCATATACTGAAGCTTTCTTT
TRBJ2-1,once,TRBV6-5,TRBD2,CASSPSSGGDSSYNEQFF,TGTGCCAGCAGCCCCAGTAGCGGGGGCGATAGCTCCTACAATGAGCAGTTCTTC
TRBJ1-2,.,TRBV29-1,TRBD1,CSVDLPDRDGYTF,TGCAGCGTTGACCTACCGGACAGGGACGGCTACACCTTC
TRBJ1-4,many,TRBV7-9,.,CASRSGGPNEKLFF,TGTGCCAGCAGATCCGGGGGGCCTAATGAAAAACTGTTTTTT
TRBJ2-7,.,TRBV10-3,TRBD1,CAISIPGQGIAYEQYF,TGTGCCATCAGTATACCGGGACAGGGGATCGCCTACGAGCAGTACTTC
TRBJ2-7,many,TRBV7-9,TRBD1,CASSLAGQFLDSYEQYF,TGTGCCAGCAGCTTAGCGGGACAGTTTCTGGACTCCTACGAGCAGTACTTC
TRBJ1-1,few,TRBV5-1,.,CASSWDRYLNTEAFF,TGCGCCAGCAGCTGGGACCGCTACTTGAACACTGAAGCTTTCTTT
TRBJ2-3,few,TRBV27,.,CASSLAGHTDTQYF,TGTGCCAGCAGTTTGGCAGGGCACACAGATACGCAGTATTTT
TRBJ2-1,many,TRBV7-9,.,CASSLSPGSYNEQFF,TGTGCCAGCAGCTTATCTCCAGGGTCGTACAATGAGCAGTTCTTC
TRBJ1-2,.,TRBV28,TRBD1,CASSSGPDRVGNYGYTF,TGTGCCAGCAGCTCAGGACCGGACAGGGTGGGAAACTATGGCTACACCTTC
TRBJ1-1,.,TRBV6-5,TRBD1,CASSYSGQGNTEAFF,TGTGCCAGCAGTTACTCGGGACAGGGGAACACTGAAGCTTTCTTT
TRBJ1-2,.,TRBV7-9,.,CASSLVGPPNYGYTF,TGTGCCAGCAGCTTAGTGGGACCTCCTAACTATGGCTACACCTTC
TRBJ1-5,many,TRBV7-6,.,CASSLRPEGGPNQPQHF,TGTGCCAGCAGCTTAAGGCCCGAGGGGGGGCCCAATCAGCCCCAGCATTTT
TRBJ2-3,.,TRBV20-1,.,CSAKKGWGTDTQYF,TGCAGTGCTAAAAAAGGCTGGGGCACAGATACGCAGTATTTT
TRBJ2-4,many,TRBV12-5,TRBD1,CASGLAGTGDIQYF,TGTGCTAGTGGTTTGGCCGGGACAGGGGACATTCAGTACTTC